These 27 T cell receptor beta chains were all obtained from the same sample, sequenced in a study of T cell responses to AZD1222 COVID-19 vaccine. The protocol was immunoSEQ multiplex PCR, while the TCRdb copy is restricted to in-frame clones and leaves out a portion. The sample yields approximately 50,000 clones, approximately 86% seen once. Specimen: peripheral blood, collected 28 days after the second AZD1222 dose. These receptors all come from an adult who received the AZD1222 COVID-19 vaccine.

The chain combines TRBV12-3 or TRBV12-4 with TRBJ2-2, with TRBD2 as a possible D gene (5 bases). With 7 bases removed from V and 5 bases from J, the gap between germline ends came to 11 bases. The CDR3 sequence is 13 residues long. For the CDR3, the DNA is TGTGCCAGCATCCAATCGGGAACCGGGGAGCTGTTTTTT. Protein product: CASIQSGTGELFF.

CDR3 nucleotides: TGCGCCAGCAGCCCCTCTCCGGGACTAGCGGTTTTCACAGATACGCAGTATTTT. As protein: CASSPSPGLAVFTDTQYF. The rearrangement uses TRBV4-3 and TRBJ2-3; 11 bases agree with TRBD2. Germline CDR1 and CDR2: LGHNA and YSLEER. This CDR3 is 18 amino acids long. The V gene end was trimmed by 4 bases and the J gene end by 2 bases; junction bases not matched to a gene: 11.

The J gene is TRBJ2-1, the V gene TRBV5-4, with D possibly matching TRBD2 (5 bases). Germline V CDR1 and CDR2: SGHNT, YYREEE (reference sequence). The CDR3 is 15 residues long. Trimming pared 2 bases from V and 1 base from J, leaving 10 bases between. CDR3 protein: CASSFGSGSYNEQFF. For the CDR3, the DNA is TGTGCCAGCAGCTTCGGAAGCGGATCCTACAATGAGCAGTTCTTC.

The V call is TRBV11-2, the J call TRBJ2-2; TRBD2 aligns across 8 bases. CDR1 and CDR2 (germline): SGHAT, FQNNGV. The CDR3 has 19 residues. V lost 5 bases to trimming and J lost 9 bases; unmatched junction nucleotides: 23. CDR3 bases: TGTGCCAGCAGCCCGAGTGGACTAGCTGGGACCCGGCGGGCCAGGGAGCTGTTTTTT. Protein product: CASSPSGLAGTRRARELFF. Full variable domain (missing parts from reference TRBV11-2 and TRBJ2-2): EAGVAQSPRYKIIEKRQSVAFWCNPISGHATLYWYQQILGQGPKLLIQFQNNGVVDDSQLPKDRFSAERLKGVDSTLKIQPAKLEDSAVYLCASSPSGLAGTRRARELFFGEGSRLTVL.

This chain connects TRBV29-1 to TRBJ1-4; 7 bases fit TRBD1. Germline loops: CDR1 SQVTM, CDR2 ANQGSEA. Trimming took 7 bases from V and 5 from J; bases not matched to a gene: 7. The CDR3 covers 13 residues. CDR3 protein: CSARGTANEKLFF. The CDR3 DNA reads as TGCAGCGCCAGGGGGACCGCGAATGAAAAACTGTTTTTT. Full variable domain (outside the CDR3, taken from reference TRBV29-1 and TRBJ1-4): SAVISQKPSRDICQRGTSLTIQCQVDSQVTMMFWYRQQPGQSLTLIATANQGSEATYESGFVIDKFPISRPNLTFSTLTVSNMSPEDSSIYLCSARGTANEKLFFGSGTQLSVL.

In nucleotides, the CDR3 is TGTGCCAGCAGCCTCCAGGGCGAGGCTAATGAAAAACTGTTTTTT. Its protein is CASSLQGEANEKLFF. The V call is TRBV3-1 (or the pseudogene TRBV3-2), the J call TRBJ1-4; possible D gene TRBD1, 5 bases. Germline CDR1 and CDR2: LGHDT and YNNKEL (reference sequence). The CDR3 totals 15 residues. Trimming removed 4 bases at V and 3 bases at J, with 12 bases between.

The chain joins TRBV15 to TRBJ1-1; D not certain. Germline loops: CDR1 LNHNV, CDR2 YYDKDF (reference sequence). This CDR3 has 13 amino acids. V lost 0 bases to trimming and J lost 4 bases, with 6 bases between them. The CDR3 coding sequence is TGTGCCACCAGCAGAGAAGGTCCCACTGAAGCTTTCTTT. The encoded protein is CATSREGPTEAFF.

J is TRBJ1-2 and V is TRBV24-1; maybe TRBD1 (6 bases). This CDR3 has 13 amino acids. V was shortened by 0 bases and J by 8 bases, with 9 bases between the two germline ends. Per the germline V gene, CDR1 is KGHDR and CDR2 is SFDVKD. The CDR3, as DNA: TGTGCCACCAGTGATTTGGGGGGGCGCGGCTACACCTTC. Translated, it gives CATSDLGGRGYTF.

This chain uses TRBV19 with TRBJ1-2, with TRBD1 matching over 8 bases. The CDR3 spans 18 residues. V dropped 4 bases and J dropped 1; count of bases not matched to a gene: 14. Germline V CDR1 and CDR2: LNHDA, SQIVND (reference sequence). The CDR3 reads CASSNPSDRGGFNYGYTF. CDR3 nucleotide sequence: TGTGCCAGTAGTAACCCATCCGACAGGGGTGGGTTTAACTATGGCTACACCTTC.

This rearrangement joins TRBV9 to TRBJ1-1; 9 nucleotides align to TRBD1. There are 17 residues in the CDR3. Germline V gene lookup returns CDR1 SGDLS and CDR2 YYNGEE. Trimming cost V 3 bases and J 4 bases; bases outside gene matches: 13. CDR3 in amino acids: CASSAAGTGSTGTEAFF. As DNA, the CDR3 is TGTGCCAGCAGCGCAGCCGGGACAGGGTCTACCGGCACTGAAGCTTTCTTT.

The rearrangement links TRBV7-2 to TRBJ1-4; D gene ambiguous. Germline assignment: CDR1 SGHTA and CDR2 FQGNSA. V was pared by 10 bases and J by 0 bases, with 12 bases between. CDR3 length equals 14 residues. CDR3 nucleotide sequence: TGTGCCACCTCTTTTGGAGCAACTAATGAAAAACTGTTTTTT. It codes for CATSFGATNEKLFF.

This chain connects TRBV5-1 to TRBJ2-1, with a tentative D call TRBD1 (5 bases). V lost 7 bases to trimming and J lost 5 bases, with 16 bases between them. This CDR3 comprises 14 residues. Germline loops: CDR1 SGHRS, CDR2 YFSETQ. The CDR3 reads CASLKQDADNEQFF. Written as DNA, the CDR3 is TGCGCCAGCCTTAAACAGGACGCGGACAATGAGCAGTTCTTC.

This clone showed up just once. The chain is built from TRBV18 and TRBJ1-5, with no clear D. Trimming pared 6 bases from V and 3 bases from J, leaving 18 bases between. CDR3 size: 16 residues. From germline, CDR1 is KGHSH and CDR2 LQKENI. Here the CDR3 DNA reads TGTGCCAGCTCTCCCGGGTCCCCCACCCTCAATCAGCCCCAGCATTTT. Translated, it gives CASSPGSPTLNQPQHF. The full variable domain, with the rest looked up from reference TRBV18 and TRBJ1-5, is NAGVMQNPRHLVRRRGQEARLRCSPMKGHSHVYWYRQLPEEGLKFMVYLQKENIIDESGMPKERFSAEFPKEGPSILRIQQVVRGDSAAYFCASSPGSPTLNQPQHFGDGTRLSIL.

The chain combines TRBV7-9 with TRBJ2-7; 11 positions agree with TRBD1. Losses at the gene ends were 4 bases for V and 6 bases for J; bases not matched to a gene: 8. The CDR3 runs 15 residues. Germline assignment: CDR1 SEHNR and CDR2 FQNEAQ (reference sequence). CDR3 DNA: TGTGCCAGCAGCTCTGGTCGGACAGGGGGCCGCGAGCAGTACTTC. This codes for CASSSGRTGGREQYF. Complete variable domain (other parts from reference TRBV7-9 and TRBJ2-7): DTGVSQNPRHKITKRGQNVTFRCDPISEHNRLYWYRQTLGQGPEFLTYFQNEAQLEKSRLLSDRFSAERPKGSFSTLEIQRTEQGDSAMYLCASSSGRTGGREQYFGPGTRLTVT.

The chain recombines TRBV7-2 with TRBJ1-1; 11 nucleotides line up with TRBD1. CDR1 and CDR2 (germline): SGHTA, FQGNSA. Trimming at V came to 6 bases and at J to 6 bases, leaving 12 bases not matched to a gene. The CDR3 contains 16 residues. CDR3 DNA sequence: TGTGCCAGCAGTTCCCGGACAGGGGGCGCGTTCGCTGAAGCTTTCTTT. Residues: CASSSRTGGAFAEAFF.

This clone was seen more than once but under ten times. The DNA for the CDR3 is TGTGCCAGCTCACCGGACAGGGTCAGAGTAGATACGCAGTATTTT. Residues: CASSPDRVRVDTQYF. This sequence joins TRBV18 and TRBJ2-3; 8 positions agree with TRBD1. Per germline, CDR1 KGHSH and CDR2 LQKENI. CDR3 size: 15 residues. With 3 bases clipped from V and 5 bases from J, the junction kept 7 bases outside the gene matches.

The J gene is TRBJ1-3, the V gene TRBV3-1 (or the pseudogene TRBV3-2); TRBD1 aligns across 7 bases. V shed 1 base and J 4 bases; nucleotides not matched to a gene: 10. Germline values: CDR1 LGHDT, CDR2 YNNKEL (reference sequence). The CDR3 spans 17 residues. The CDR3 DNA reads TGTGCCAGCAGCCAAGTAGTAGGGGGCGCAAGGGGAAACACCATATATTTT. Translated, it gives CASSQVVGGARGNTIYF.

This clone has just one count. The gene calls are TRBV5-1 and TRBJ1-1; no reliable D call. Germline values: CDR1 SGHRS, CDR2 YFSETQ. The CDR3 has 13 residues. The V and J ends lost 3 bases and 1 base respectively, with 7 bases between them. This CDR3 is CASSSVGNTEAFF. CDR3 bases: TGCGCCAGCAGCTCGGTTGGGAACACTGAAGCTTTCTTT.

This clone was seen only a few times. The chain carries TRBV9 and TRBJ1-1; 8 bases are a match to TRBD1. CDR3 length: 16 residues. CDR1 and CDR2 (germline): SGDLS, YYNGEE. Trimming took 0 bases from V and 4 from J; bases not matched to a gene: 8. The CDR3 DNA sequence: TGTGCCAGCAGCGTAGTCCCTAACAGGGGGGGCACTGAAGCTTTCTTT. It specifies CASSVVPNRGGTEAFF.

The chain carries TRBV6-1 and TRBJ1-2, with a possible D match to TRBD1 (6 bases). This CDR3 spans 14 amino acids. Germline V lookup: CDR1 MNHNS, CDR2 SASEGT. Trimming left V 3 bases short and J 4 bases short, with 12 bases between. The DNA for the CDR3 is TGTGCCAGCAGTGAGGCCTGGGGGGCCTATGGCTACACCTTC. Its translation: CASSEAWGAYGYTF.

The chain recombines TRBV19 with TRBJ1-5; tentatively, D is TRBD1 (5 bases). The germline CDR1 and CDR2 sequences are LNHDA and SQIVND (reference sequence). Trimming cost V 2 bases and J 6 bases, with 14 bases left between them. CDR3 size: 15 residues. The CDR3 here is CASSISRRGGQPQHF. DNA for the CDR3: TGTGCCAGTAGTATATCCCGGCGCGGGGGTCAGCCCCAGCATTTT.

The chain employs TRBV10-3 and TRBJ2-5; D gene uncertain. The germline CDR1 and CDR2 sequences are ENHRY and SYGVKD. This CDR3 comprises 12 residues. Trimming stripped 7 bases from V and 4 bases from J, with 10 bases between. CDR3 in amino acids: CAINSGGETQYF. The CDR3 DNA sequence: TGTGCCATCAACAGTGGCGGAGAGACCCAGTACTTC.

V is TRBV7-9 and J is TRBJ2-5; TRBD1 might be the D (6 bases). With 2 bases removed from V and 2 bases from J, the gap between germline ends came to 12 bases. The CDR3 runs 15 residues. Germline V gene sequence: CDR1 SEHNR, CDR2 FQNEAQ (reference sequence). CDR3 in amino acids: CASSLIKTGQETQYF. The CDR3 DNA reads as TGTGCCAGCAGCTTAATCAAGACAGGTCAAGAGACCCAGTACTTC.

The chain links TRBV7-9 to TRBJ1-4; D possibly corresponds to TRBD1 (6 bases). Trimming left V 3 bases short and J 8 bases short, with 10 bases between. The germline V gene has CDR1 SEHNR and CDR2 FQNEAQ (reference sequence). This CDR3 region has 13 residues. CDR3 region: CASSFSGVEKLFF. The CDR3 DNA reads as TGTGCCAGCAGCTTTTCAGGGGTGGAAAAACTGTTTTTT. The full variable domain, completed using reference TRBV7-9 and TRBJ1-4, is DTGVSQNPRHKITKRGQNVTFRCDPISEHNRLYWYRQTLGQGPEFLTYFQNEAQLEKSRLLSDRFSAERPKGSFSTLEIQRTEQGDSAMYLCASSFSGVEKLFFGSGTQLSVL.

This clone was detected a few times. The chain recombines TRBV4-3 with TRBJ2-1; no firm D call. CDR1 and CDR2 from the germline V gene are LGHNA and YSLEER. The germline V and J ends were trimmed by 1 base and 9 bases, with 19 bases remaining between them. The CDR3 is made up of 16 amino acids. The CDR3 DNA reads as TGCGCCAGCAGCCAAGTGGTCGGAACAACAGAAGGTGAGCAGTTCTTC. Its translation: CASSQVVGTTEGEQFF.

This clone was counted a single time. The chain joins TRBV7-2 to TRBJ2-5; the D gene is possibly TRBD1 (6 bases). Trimming left V 3 bases short and J 5 bases short, with 13 bases between. The germline gives CDR1 SGHTA, CDR2 FQGNSA. The CDR3 extends over 14 amino acids. The CDR3 region has the DNA TGTGCCAGCAGCTTTCAGGGGTCTTTGGAGACCCAGTACTTC. Protein product: CASSFQGSLETQYF.

The CDR3 bases are TGTGCCAGCAGTTACTCCGGGGGAGGGACTGAAGCTTTCTTT. Protein: CASSYSGGGTEAFF. The chain couples TRBV6-2 or TRBV6-3 to TRBJ1-1; a weak D match, TRBD1 (5 bases). The V end was cut by 0 bases, the J end by 5 bases, with 10 bases between. CDR1 and CDR2 (germline): MNHEY, SVGEGT. The CDR3 contains 14 residues.